This T cell receptor beta chain was recorded in a study of T cell responses to AZD1222 COVID-19 vaccine. Study-level results: Along spike, vaccine-associated CD4 TCRs were found throughout, with dominance at 160-218 and 743-854. Reportedly, close to half of spike-specific TCRs are directed against unmutated variant regions. Sampling that yielded the repertoires occurred only after the peak T cell response.

Sequencing was performed with immunoSEQ multiplex PCR; in TCRdb, only in-frame clones are kept and a portion is missing. The sample carries 130,000 or so clones, 75% to 95% recorded once. Second-dose groups at about 4 or about 12 weeks were pooled. V lost 6 bases to trimming and J lost 4 bases, with 17 bases between them. Per germline, CDR1 SGHRS and CDR2 YFSETQ. The CDR3 extends over 15 amino acids. Worth noting for this clone: What it binds is not known.

The rearrangement uses TRBV5-1 and TRBJ1-3; a possible D gene is TRBD1 (6 bases). The TCR was taken from an adult who received the AZD1222 COVID-19 vaccine. Here the sequenced sample was peripheral blood, taken 28 days after the second AZD1222 dose. Here the CDR3 reads CASTTLGGPGNTIYF. The CDR3 DNA reads TGCGCCAGCACCACCTTAGGGGGACCAGGAAACACCATATATTTT.